This is a list of T cell receptor beta chains from one sample in a study of CD8 T cells in Susac syndrome. TCRdb used MiXCR to reprocess the immunoSEQ multiplex PCR reads, holding one entry per CDR3 protein. Of roughly 200,000 distinct CDR3 sequences listed, 90% to 95% are singletons. The specimen sequenced was CD8+ T cells from PBMCs. The receptors here all came from a human donor with multiple sclerosis. Each CDR3 is given with its conserved first and last residue. A D gene is named only where the DNA matches it firmly. Size is omitted from some rows. Given values are once, few, many or a class for expanded clones.

J gene: TRBJ1-3
V gene: TRBV20-1
D gene: NA
clone size: NA
CDR3 length: 15
CDR3 DNA: TGCAGTGCTAGACCCACAATGACTTCTGGAAACACCATATATTTT
CDR3 protein: CSARPTMTSGNTIYF

J gene: TRBJ2-1
V gene: TRBV30
D gene: NA
clone size: NA
CDR3 length: 11
CDR3 DNA: TGTGCCTGGAGTTTCGGCGATGAGCAGTTCTTC
CDR3 protein: CAWSFGDEQFF

J gene: TRBJ2-1
V gene: TRBV19
D gene: NA
clone size: NA
CDR3 length: 16
CDR3 DNA: TGTGCCAGTAGTATAGGGGGGACACCCGGGGTTAATGAGCAGTTCTTC
CDR3 protein: CASSIGGTPGVNEQFF

J gene: TRBJ2-6
V gene: TRBV3-1
D gene: NA
clone size: NA
CDR3 length: 15
CDR3 DNA: TGTGCCAGCAGCCATTTTCACTCTGGGGCCAACGTCCTGACTTTC
CDR3 protein: CASSHFHSGANVLTF

J gene: TRBJ1-1
V gene: TRBV27
D gene: NA
clone size: NA
CDR3 length: 12
CDR3 DNA: TGTGCCAGCAGTTTTCCGGGACGGCGAGCTTTCTTT
CDR3 protein: CASSFPGRRAFF

J gene: TRBJ2-5
V gene: TRBV5-6
D gene: NA
clone size: NA
CDR3 length: 12
CDR3 DNA: TGTACCAGCAGCTTGACCCAAGAGACCCAGTACTTC
CDR3 protein: CTSSLTQETQYF

J gene: TRBJ2-1
V gene: TRBV6-5
D gene: NA
clone size: NA
CDR3 length: 15
CDR3 DNA: TGTGCCAGCAGTCCCAGACGGGTACTCTACAATGAGCAGTTCTTC
CDR3 protein: CASSPRRVLYNEQFF

J gene: TRBJ1-2
V gene: TRBV12-3/TRBV12-4
D gene: NA
clone size: NA
CDR3 length: 13
CDR3 DNA: TGTGCCAGCAGTTTTTCGGGGGAGAGTGGCTACACCTTC
CDR3 protein: CASSFSGESGYTF

J gene: TRBJ2-5
V gene: TRBV30
D gene: NA
clone size: NA
CDR3 length: 11
CDR3 DNA: TGTGCCTGGAGGATGGAGGAGACCCAGTACTTC
CDR3 protein: CAWRMEETQYF

J gene: TRBJ2-1
V gene: TRBV30
D gene: TRBD2
clone size: NA
CDR3 length: 13
CDR3 DNA: TGTGCCTGGACCGGACTAGCGGGACAGGAGCAGTTCTTC
CDR3 protein: CAWTGLAGQEQFF

J gene: TRBJ2-5
V gene: TRBV3-1
D gene: NA
clone size: NA
CDR3 length: 15
CDR3 DNA: TGTGCCAGCAGCCAAGGGCAGAGTAAACAAGAGACCCAGTACTTC
CDR3 protein: CASSQGQSKQETQYF

J gene: TRBJ2-5
V gene: TRBV5-4
D gene: TRBD2
clone size: NA
CDR3 length: 15
CDR3 DNA: TGTGCCAGCAGCTTGACTAGCGGGAGACTGGAGACCCAGTACTTC
CDR3 protein: CASSLTSGRLETQYF

J gene: TRBJ2-5
V gene: TRBV6-5
D gene: TRBD1
clone size: NA
CDR3 length: 15
CDR3 DNA: TGTGCCAGCAGTTACGGACAGGGGCTTGGGGAGACCCAGTACTTC
CDR3 protein: CASSYGQGLGETQYF

J gene: TRBJ2-7
V gene: TRBV15
D gene: NA
clone size: NA
CDR3 length: 12
CDR3 DNA: TGTGCCACCAGCAGCGGACAGAACGAGCAGTACTTC
CDR3 protein: CATSSGQNEQYF

J gene: TRBJ1-2
V gene: TRBV2
D gene: NA
clone size: NA
CDR3 length: 17
CDR3 DNA: TGTGCCAGCAAGCTCCCGTTGCTACTGAGAGCTAACTATGGCTACACCTTC
CDR3 protein: CASKLPLLLRANYGYTF

J gene: TRBJ2-1
V gene: TRBV20-1
D gene: TRBD2
clone size: NA
CDR3 length: 17
CDR3 DNA: TGCAGTGCTAGAGATCCCCTAGCGGGAGGGCTATACAATGAGCAGTTCTTC
CDR3 protein: CSARDPLAGGLYNEQFF

J gene: TRBJ2-1
V gene: TRBV7-8
D gene: NA
clone size: NA
CDR3 length: 11
CDR3 DNA: TGTGCCAGCAGCTCAGTCCGGGAACAGTTCTTC
CDR3 protein: CASSSVREQFF

J gene: TRBJ2-6
V gene: TRBV6-5
D gene: NA
clone size: NA
CDR3 length: 15
CDR3 DNA: TGTGCCAGCAGTTACGGTCCCTCTGGGGCCAACGTCCTGACTTTC
CDR3 protein: CASSYGPSGANVLTF

J gene: TRBJ1-1
V gene: TRBV28
D gene: TRBD1
clone size: NA
CDR3 length: 17
CDR3 DNA: TGTGCCAGCAGTCCCGGGGAGGGGGCGTTTCTGAACACTGAAGCTTTCTTT
CDR3 protein: CASSPGEGAFLNTEAFF

J gene: TRBJ2-5
V gene: TRBV12-5
D gene: NA
clone size: once
CDR3 length: 12
CDR3 DNA: TGTGCTAGTGGTTCCCTCGGATGGACCCAGTACTTC
CDR3 protein: CASGSLGWTQYF

J gene: TRBJ2-2
V gene: TRBV29-1
D gene: TRBD2
clone size: NA
CDR3 length: 18
CDR3 DNA: TGCAGCGTTCGATGGGTGGATGCGGGAGGGCCAGTTACCGGGGAGCTGTTTTTT
CDR3 protein: CSVRWVDAGGPVTGELFF

J gene: TRBJ2-5
V gene: TRBV18
D gene: NA
clone size: NA
CDR3 length: 14
CDR3 DNA: TGTGCCAGCTCACCACCACCGGCGGCCGAGACCCAGTACTTC
CDR3 protein: CASSPPPAAETQYF

J gene: TRBJ2-1
V gene: TRBV4-1
D gene: TRBD1
clone size: NA
CDR3 length: 16
CDR3 DNA: TGCGCCAGCAGCCAAGAAGACAGGGCTAACTACAATGAGCAGTTCTTC
CDR3 protein: CASSQEDRANYNEQFF

J gene: TRBJ2-1
V gene: TRBV2
D gene: TRBD2
clone size: NA
CDR3 length: 17
CDR3 DNA: TGTGCCAGCAGTGGCTCGCGGGAGGGCAGGTCCTACAATGAGCAGTTCTTC
CDR3 protein: CASSGSREGRSYNEQFF

J gene: TRBJ1-1
V gene: TRBV4-1
D gene: TRBD1
clone size: NA
CDR3 length: 15
CDR3 DNA: TGCGCCAGCAGCCAAGATAGGGGGCCGAACACTGAAGCTTTCTTT
CDR3 protein: CASSQDRGPNTEAFF

J gene: TRBJ1-2
V gene: TRBV2
D gene: NA
clone size: NA
CDR3 length: 12
CDR3 DNA: TGTGCCAGCAGTGTGGGGACTTATGGCTACACCTTC
CDR3 protein: CASSVGTYGYTF

J gene: TRBJ2-1
V gene: TRBV2
D gene: NA
clone size: NA
CDR3 length: 10
CDR3 DNA: TGTGCCAGCACAATCAATGAGCAGTTCTTC
CDR3 protein: CASTINEQFF

J gene: TRBJ2-1
V gene: TRBV18
D gene: NA
clone size: NA
CDR3 length: 15
CDR3 DNA: TGTGCCAGCTCACCACCGCCAGGCCCCTACAATGAGCAGTTCTTC
CDR3 protein: CASSPPPGPYNEQFF

J gene: TRBJ2-7
V gene: TRBV6-2/TRBV6-3
D gene: NA
clone size: NA
CDR3 length: 15
CDR3 DNA: TGTGCCAGCAGCCCCTGGTTGGGGAGCTCCTACGAGCAGTACTTC
CDR3 protein: CASSPWLGSSYEQYF

J gene: TRBJ1-1
V gene: TRBV9
D gene: NA
clone size: NA
CDR3 length: 15
CDR3 DNA: TGTGCCAGCAGCGGAAGTACCCGGGGGAACACTGAAGCTTTCTTT
CDR3 protein: CASSGSTRGNTEAFF

J gene: TRBJ2-5
V gene: TRBV29-1
D gene: TRBD2
clone size: NA
CDR3 length: 13
CDR3 DNA: TGCAGCGTTGGGGTAGCGGGGTCAGAGACCCAGTACTTC
CDR3 protein: CSVGVAGSETQYF

J gene: TRBJ1-1
V gene: TRBV3-1
D gene: NA
clone size: once
CDR3 length: 17
CDR3 DNA: TGTGCCAGCAGCCAAGGGGCAGGTGATGGTTGGGACACTGAAGCTTTCTTT
CDR3 protein: CASSQGAGDGWDTEAFF

J gene: TRBJ2-2
V gene: TRBV6-5
D gene: NA
clone size: NA
CDR3 length: 13
CDR3 DNA: TGTGCCAGCAGTTACTTTCTAGACGGGGAGCTGTTTTTT
CDR3 protein: CASSYFLDGELFF

J gene: TRBJ2-7
V gene: TRBV9
D gene: NA
clone size: NA
CDR3 length: 13
CDR3 DNA: TGTGCCAGCAGCGTCCTTAGCTCCTACGAGCAGTACTTC
CDR3 protein: CASSVLSSYEQYF

J gene: TRBJ1-1
V gene: TRBV6-4
D gene: TRBD1
clone size: NA
CDR3 length: 16
CDR3 DNA: TGTGCCCGCCCAAGTGACTCCTCAGGGGGGGACACTGAAGCTTTCTTT
CDR3 protein: CARPSDSSGGDTEAFF

J gene: TRBJ2-6
V gene: TRBV11-2
D gene: NA
clone size: NA
CDR3 length: 14
CDR3 DNA: TGTGCCAGCAGTCGGACACCTGGGGCCAACGTCCTGACTTTC
CDR3 protein: CASSRTPGANVLTF

J gene: TRBJ1-1
V gene: TRBV29-1
D gene: NA
clone size: few
CDR3 length: 10
CDR3 DNA: TGCAGCGTTGTAGTGACTGAAGCTTTCTTT
CDR3 protein: CSVVVTEAFF

J gene: TRBJ2-5
V gene: TRBV4-1
D gene: TRBD2
clone size: NA
CDR3 length: 17
CDR3 DNA: TGCGCCAGCAGCCAAAGCCTAAGCGGGACCGCGCAAGAGACCCAGTACTTC
CDR3 protein: CASSQSLSGTAQETQYF

J gene: TRBJ2-1
V gene: TRBV18
D gene: TRBD1
clone size: NA
CDR3 length: 17
CDR3 DNA: TGTGCCAGCTCACCAAGTTTCGGGACAGGGGCAGACAATGAGCAGTTCTTC
CDR3 protein: CASSPSFGTGADNEQFF

J gene: TRBJ2-1
V gene: TRBV12-3/TRBV12-4
D gene: TRBD2
clone size: NA
CDR3 length: 13
CDR3 DNA: TGTGCCAGCAGGCCTAGCGGGCGGGATGAGCAGTTCTTC
CDR3 protein: CASRPSGRDEQFF

J gene: TRBJ2-1
V gene: TRBV24-1
D gene: NA
clone size: once
CDR3 length: 13
CDR3 DNA: TGTGCCACCAGTCGGGGGAGGATGGATGAGCAGTTCTTC
CDR3 protein: CATSRGRMDEQFF

J gene: TRBJ2-7
V gene: TRBV27
D gene: TRBD2
clone size: NA
CDR3 length: 12
CDR3 DNA: TGTGCCAGTGGACTAGCGGGCCGAGAGCAGTACTTC
CDR3 protein: CASGLAGREQYF

J gene: TRBJ1-2
V gene: TRBV4-1
D gene: NA
clone size: NA
CDR3 length: 17
CDR3 DNA: TGCGCCAGCAGCCAAGATTGGACAGCGTTTAGGAACTATGGCTACACCTTC
CDR3 protein: CASSQDWTAFRNYGYTF

J gene: TRBJ2-1
V gene: TRBV25-1
D gene: NA
clone size: once
CDR3 length: 12
CDR3 DNA: TGTGCCAGCAGTGATTCAACCAATGAGCAGTTCTTC
CDR3 protein: CASSDSTNEQFF

J gene: TRBJ2-5
V gene: TRBV7-9
D gene: NA
clone size: NA
CDR3 length: 14
CDR3 DNA: TGTGCCAGCAGCGCCATGGACTACCAAGAGACCCAGTACTTC
CDR3 protein: CASSAMDYQETQYF

J gene: TRBJ2-7
V gene: TRBV27
D gene: NA
clone size: NA
CDR3 length: 15
CDR3 DNA: TGTGCCAGCAGTTTATCGGCCGGGGCCGGCTACGAGCAGTACTTC
CDR3 protein: CASSLSAGAGYEQYF

J gene: TRBJ1-1
V gene: TRBV5-6
D gene: NA
clone size: NA
CDR3 length: 13
CDR3 DNA: TGTGCCAGCAGCTTGGAAGTTCAGCTGGGAGCTTTCTTT
CDR3 protein: CASSLEVQLGAFF

J gene: TRBJ2-3
V gene: TRBV25-1
D gene: NA
clone size: NA
CDR3 length: 16
CDR3 DNA: TGTGCCAGCAGTGAATATCTTAGCGGCAACACAGATACGCAGTATTTT
CDR3 protein: CASSEYLSGNTDTQYF

J gene: TRBJ2-7
V gene: TRBV7-9
D gene: TRBD2
clone size: NA
CDR3 length: 13
CDR3 DNA: TGTGCCAGCAGCCCCAATGCGGGAGACGAGCAGTACTTC
CDR3 protein: CASSPNAGDEQYF

J gene: TRBJ2-7
V gene: TRBV7-2
D gene: TRBD1
clone size: once
CDR3 length: 16
CDR3 DNA: TGTGCCAGCAGCTCCGCAGGTTGGACAGGGATCTACGAGCAGTACTTC
CDR3 protein: CASSSAGWTGIYEQYF

J gene: TRBJ2-1
V gene: TRBV20-1
D gene: TRBD2
clone size: NA
CDR3 length: 14
CDR3 DNA: TGCAGTGCTCGAGGACTAGAGGCAAACAATGAGCAGTTCTTC
CDR3 protein: CSARGLEANNEQFF

J gene: TRBJ2-7
V gene: TRBV29-1
D gene: TRBD1
clone size: NA
CDR3 length: 14
CDR3 DNA: TGCAGCGTTGAAGGAGCAGGGACAGGTCTCGAGCAGTACTTC
CDR3 protein: CSVEGAGTGLEQYF

J gene: TRBJ1-1
V gene: TRBV7-9
D gene: NA
clone size: NA
CDR3 length: 15
CDR3 DNA: TGTGCCAGCAGCCTCCTATCTGGGGGGAACACTGAAGCTTTCTTT
CDR3 protein: CASSLLSGGNTEAFF

J gene: TRBJ1-1
V gene: TRBV27
D gene: NA
clone size: once
CDR3 length: 12
CDR3 DNA: TGTGCCAGCAGTTTAGGAGGACACGAAGCTTTCTTT
CDR3 protein: CASSLGGHEAFF

J gene: TRBJ2-1
V gene: TRBV5-1
D gene: TRBD1
clone size: NA
CDR3 length: 13
CDR3 DNA: TGCGCCAGCAGCGAGACAGGGGACAATGAGCAGTTCTTC
CDR3 protein: CASSETGDNEQFF